The present entry profiles one T cell receptor (beta chain) with its context. Its specificity is not known. Both peripheral blood and punch biopsies of lesional scalp skin were obtained from patients who had alopecia areata. These data originate in a study of CD8+ T cells in alopecia areata. Overall study findings and caveats: Higher clonality and more expanded CD8+ clones appeared in lesional than normal scalp.

RNA extraction and reverse transcription yielded cDNA as sequencing template. The method was immunoSEQ multiplex PCR; TCRdb's version includes in-frame clones alone and lacks a portion of them. Among around 98,000 clones listed, 40% to 45% were seen once. This TCR was sampled from a human donor with alopecia areata. Sequencing was performed on CD4+ T cells sorted from blood.

The CDR3 is CASSLDLSVPIRTIQYF. CDR3 coding DNA: TGTGCCAGCAGCTTAGACCTATCGGTGCCTATTCGGACCATTCAGTACTTC. This chain joins TRBV11-2 and TRBJ2-4; D not resolved. Germline V lookup: CDR1 SGHAT, CDR2 FQNNGV. The CDR3 consists of 17 residues. V lost 0 bases and J lost 9, with 21 bases in between.